The rows below give T cell receptor beta chains drawn from one sample of a study of T cells in narcolepsy. TCRdb's copy holds only in-frame clones and misses some; the assay was immunoSEQ multiplex PCR. The table shows about 22,000 clones, with about 81% occurring only once. Sequencing input: memory (CD45RA-) CD4+ T cells from blood. The receptors originated from a human donor in good health. CDR3s leave out the opening cysteine and the closing phenylalanine or tryptophan. Each record gives: V gene, CDR3 protein.

TRBV11-2 | ASSLVAGATDTQY
TRBV12-5 | ASARLNRGQETQY
TRBV6-5 | ASSYTGGRETQY
TRBV19 | ASSTKAGPGELF
TRBV12-2 | ASRPNFIQY
TRBV19 | ASNHSGPNTEAF
TRBV6-5 | ASSSYGQGDPPEQY
TRBV5-1 | ASSFDREGNIQY
TRBV11-3 | ASSFGKGTLH
TRBV6-1 | ASRTGASHQPQH
TRBV20-1 | SASTSNEQF
TRBV5-6 | ASSRQGAGNQPQH
TRBV7-9 | ASSLIFQEQY
TRBV5-1 | ASSPIAVTDTQY
TRBV11-2 | ASSPLTSGELF
TRBV18 | ASSPGQGTDTQY
TRBV29-1 | SAGDSTTYEQY
TRBV10-3 | AISDGQGNEPQH